This TCR beta chain was obtained from a study of OX40 agonist ivuxolimab in advanced cancers. Generated by immunoSEQ multiplex PCR, the TCRdb table keeps only in-frame clones and is missing some. Among roughly 12,000 clones listed, about 81% were seen once. The germline V gene encodes CDR1 MNHEY and CDR2 SMNVEV (reference sequence). Between the trimmed V and J ends, which lost 3 bases and 5 bases, there was a span of 11 bases. This CDR3 spans 14 amino acids. The chain has TRBV27 and TRBJ2-1; tentatively, D is TRBD1 or TRBD2 (5 bases each). The source of this sequence is an adult with an advanced solid tumor such as melanoma, head and neck, liver or kidney cancer. This material consisted of CD4+ or CD8+ T cells sorted from blood, taken in a trial of the OX40 agonist ivuxolimab. The CDR3 region is CASSLTGPHNEQFF. In DNA form, the CDR3 reads TGTGCCAGCAGTTTGACGGGACCCCACAATGAGCAGTTCTTC.